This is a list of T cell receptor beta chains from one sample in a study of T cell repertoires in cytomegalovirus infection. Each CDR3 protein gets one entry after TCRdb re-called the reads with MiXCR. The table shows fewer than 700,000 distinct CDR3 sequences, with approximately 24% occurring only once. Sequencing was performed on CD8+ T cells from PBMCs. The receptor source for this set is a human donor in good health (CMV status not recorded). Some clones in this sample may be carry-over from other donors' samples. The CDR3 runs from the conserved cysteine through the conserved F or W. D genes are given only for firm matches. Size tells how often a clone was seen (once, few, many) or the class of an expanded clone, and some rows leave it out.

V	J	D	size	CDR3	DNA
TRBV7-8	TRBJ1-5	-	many	CASSSHQPQHF	TGTGCCAGCAGCTCCCATCAGCCCCAGCATTTT
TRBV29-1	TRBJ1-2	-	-	CSVEKGTPSHYGYTF	TGCAGCGTTGAAAAAGGGACCCCAAGCCACTATGGCTACACCTTC
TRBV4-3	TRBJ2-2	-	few	CASSQVRRSSTGELFF	TGCGCCAGCAGCCAAGTGCGGAGGTCGTCCACCGGGGAGCTGTTTTTT
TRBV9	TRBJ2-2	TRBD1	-	CASSEGQGVSRMAGELFF	TGTGCCAGCAGCGAGGGGCAGGGGGTCTCCCGGATGGCCGGGGAGCTGTTTTTT
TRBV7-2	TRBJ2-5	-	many	CASSLILQETQYF	TGTGCCAGCAGCTTGATCCTCCAAGAGACCCAGTACTTC
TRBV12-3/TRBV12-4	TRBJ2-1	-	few	CASTVKGPAYEQFF	TGTGCCAGCACCGTTAAGGGACCGGCATATGAGCAGTTCTTC
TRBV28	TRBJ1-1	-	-	CASRPEIMNTEAFF	TGTGCCAGCAGACCAGAAATAATGAACACTGAAGCTTTCTTT
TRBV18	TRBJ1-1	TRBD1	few	CASSGGTGGTEAFF	TGTGCCAGCTCAGGCGGGACAGGGGGCACTGAAGCTTTCTTT
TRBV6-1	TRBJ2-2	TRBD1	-	CATERQGAHTGELFF	TGTGCCACCGAAAGACAGGGGGCGCACACCGGGGAGCTGTTTTTT
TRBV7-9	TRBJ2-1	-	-	CASSNRAEGIPSNEQFF	TGTGCCAGCAGCAACAGGGCCGAGGGGATTCCCTCCAATGAGCAGTTCTTC
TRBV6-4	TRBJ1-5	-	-	CASSLPWTLHNQPQHF	TGTGCCAGCAGCCTCCCTTGGACATTACACAATCAGCCCCAGCATTTT
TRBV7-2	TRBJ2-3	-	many	CASSLADYYTDTQYF	TGTGCCAGCAGCTTAGCTGACTATTACACAGATACGCAGTATTTT
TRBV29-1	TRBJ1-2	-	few	CSVEEENYGYTF	TGCAGCGTTGAAGAAGAAAACTATGGCTACACCTTC
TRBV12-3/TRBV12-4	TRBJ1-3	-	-	CASSFVADFSGNTIYF	TGTGCCAGCAGTTTTGTGGCCGACTTCTCTGGAAACACCATATATTTT
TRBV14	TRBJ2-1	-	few	CASSQVPIVSSYNEQFF	TGTGCCAGCAGCCAGGTCCCTATAGTTAGCTCCTACAATGAGCAGTTCTTC
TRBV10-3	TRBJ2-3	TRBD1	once	CATQQGPDLPATDTQYF	TGTGCCACCCAACAGGGGCCCGACTTGCCCGCCACAGATACGCAGTATTTT
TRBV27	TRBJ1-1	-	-	CASTTGRRNTEAFF	TGTGCCAGCACCACAGGGAGGAGGAACACTGAAGCTTTCTTT